In its sample, the clone carrying this T cell receptor (beta chain) was seen a few times. The antigen is not known. PCR involved 60 Vbeta and 13 Jbeta primers. Only in-frame clones appear in the TCRdb table, and some are missing; sequencing was by immunoSEQ multiplex PCR. Seen here are more than 110,000 clones, about three quarters observed once, and the top ten hold 1.5% to 2%. The sample is drawn from a study of cytomegalovirus exposure and HLA in healthy donors. Whole-study findings and limits: It was likely that a cluster of highly shared sequence variants was a sequencing artifact. An analysis was carried out at a later point. It showed that HLA-associated TCR beta chains were more clonally expanded than equally common non-associated chains. Later analysis showed TCR association rates varying by HLA locus, highest for DRB1 and lowest for HLA-C.

Germline V gene lookup returns CDR1 MDHEN and CDR2 SYDVKM. The CDR3 is 13 residues long. V was cut by 8 bases and J by 5 bases, with 15 bases left in between. This receptor was taken from a woman aged 25-40 years in good health and CMV-seronegative. V and J are TRBV28 and TRBJ1-1; no definite D call. Input material: PBMCs. CDR3 in amino acids: CASVARERTEAFF. As DNA, the CDR3 is TGTGCCAGCGTTGCTCGGGAGCGAACTGAAGCTTTCTTT.